This T cell receptor (beta chain) was sequenced in a study of blood T cell repertoires in COVID-19. Study-level background: Italy, Spain and the United States were the sources of the convalescent and acute COVID-19 samples.

Original analysis: Researchers report that nucleated cell counts were estimated from reference gene primer amplification. Measured with immunoSEQ multiplex PCR; TCRdb has only the in-frame clones, and not every one. From that table come the V and J calls and clone size; the DNA was used to work out D and trimming. Of 210,000 or so clones listed, about nine tenths are singletons. This CDR3 comprises 15 residues. V shed 3 bases, J shed 2 bases, and the junction held 4 bases outside the gene matches. Germline V gene data show CDR1 as KGHDR and CDR2 as SFDVKD. The V call is TRBV24-1, the J call TRBJ1-2, with 8 positions matching TRBD1. This receptor was identified in a woman aged 55 to 70 with acute or convalescent COVID-19. Sequenced material: peripheral blood. The CDR3: CATSDPQGANYGYTF. DNA for the CDR3: TGTGCCACCAGTGATCCCCAGGGGGCCAACTATGGCTACACCTTC.